The clone carrying this T cell receptor beta chain was seen a few times. This entry is derived from a study of T-cell memory formation after mild COVID-19. The overall study: TCR clusters were mostly donor specific.

The authors produced TCR alpha and TCR beta cDNA libraries with sample barcodes and UMIs by 5'RACE using constant-segment primers. TCRdb re-derived calls from the 5' RACE reads in MiXCR, one entry per CDR3 protein. The table lists 110,000 to 150,000 distinct CDR3 sequences, more than 13% of them singletons. CDR1 is SGHAT and CDR2 is FQNNGV in the germline V gene. Losses at the gene ends were 0 bases for V and 5 bases for J; bases not matched to a gene: 9. This CDR3 has 17 amino acids. The sample comprised PBMCs or a T cell subset sorted from them (not recorded which). This clonotype was sampled from an adult woman who had mild COVID-19 (a few samples of this study predate the infection). Cell type and time point are not known. The chain joins TRBV11-2 to TRBJ2-1; 8 positions match TRBD1. The CDR3: CASSLDLVGQANNEQFF. CDR3 DNA sequence: TGTGCCAGCAGCTTAGATCTAGTGGGACAGGCCAACAATGAGCAGTTCTTC.